This T cell receptor beta chain was profiled in a study of shared clonotypes between healthy human individuals. This clone was seen only once. CDR1 and CDR2 from the germline V gene are LNHNV and YYDKDF (reference sequence). V dropped 2 bases and J dropped 5; count of bases not matched to a gene: 6. The CDR3 is made up of 15 amino acids. Clones were read by immunoSEQ multiplex PCR, and TCRdb kept only the in-frame ones, dropping some. The sample has some 530,000 clones, approximately 80% seen once; the top ten hold around 13%. The chain joins TRBV15 to TRBJ2-7, with TRBD2 identical over 10 bases. Sample: PBMCs. This TCR derives from a woman between 40 and 50 years old in good health. Some clones in this sample may be carry-over from other donors' samples. The CDR3 sequence: CATSRKLAGEDEQYF. CDR3 in DNA: TGTGCCACCAGCAGAAAGCTAGCGGGAGAGGACGAGCAGTACTTC.